This T cell receptor (beta chain) appears in the sequencing data of a study of immune reconstitution after stem cell transplant in scleroderma. In TCRdb, the RT-PCR reads were re-called with MiXCR into one record per CDR3 protein. The sample lists around 4,400 distinct CDR3 sequences; 8.5% were seen once. The CDR3 sequence is 13 residues long. V lost 5 bases to trimming and J lost 7 bases, with 9 bases between them. The germline CDR1 and CDR2 sequences are MGHDK and SYGVNS. Within the sample, this clonotype is medium-sized. This sequence originates from a male donor with systemic sclerosis. This material was acquired before or after autologous hematopoietic stem cell transplantation (not recorded which). The rearrangement links TRBV25-1 to TRBJ1-6, with D unclear. The CDR3 loop reads CASSRSANSPLHF. As DNA, the CDR3 is TGTGCCAGCAGTCGTTCCGCCAATTCACCCCTCCACTTT.